This T cell receptor beta chain was recorded in a study of OX40 agonist ivuxolimab in advanced cancers. Points on this clone: Its antigen is unidentified.

Study-level points and caveats: Antigens targeted by the expanded peripheral T cells were not determined.

TCRdb's copy holds only in-frame clones and misses some; the assay was immunoSEQ multiplex PCR. The sample lists about 48,000 clones, around 90% occurring once. Trimming cost V 5 bases and J 2 bases; bases outside gene matches: 6. This CDR3 region has 15 residues. The germline V gene has CDR1 SEHNR and CDR2 FQNEAQ (reference sequence). The sample in question was CD4+ or CD8+ T cells sorted from blood, obtained in a trial of the OX40 agonist ivuxolimab. The chain employs TRBV7-9 and TRBJ1-2; 9 nucleotides align to TRBD1. The sequence was collected from an adult with an advanced solid tumor such as melanoma, head and neck, liver or kidney cancer. CDR3 bases: TGTGCCAGCAGCACTCGGGACAGGGAAAACTATGGCTACACCTTC. Encoded protein: CASSTRDRENYGYTF.